The 22 T cell receptor beta chains below come from one sample, sequenced in a study of blood T cell repertoires in COVID-19. This table comes from immunoSEQ multiplex PCR, and its TCRdb copy is limited to in-frame clones, with some not included. This sample has about 250,000 clones, with about 82% found just once. The sample was PBMCs or T cells enriched from blood (not recorded which). The receptors shown here come from a woman aged 45-59 years with acute COVID-19.

V and J are TRBV25-1 and TRBJ2-7; 7 bases align to TRBD1. V trimming: 3 bases; J trimming: 3 bases; junction bases outside the gene matches: 2. CDR3 size: 13 residues. Per the germline V gene, CDR1 is MGHDK and CDR2 is SYGVNS. The CDR3 DNA sequence: TGTGCCAGCAGTGAGGGGACAGACTACGAGCAGTACTTC. Its translation: CASSEGTDYEQYF.

This chain joins TRBV18 and TRBJ1-1; TRBD1 matches 7 bases. Germline CDR1 is KGHSH and CDR2 is LQKENI. The V segment lost 0 bases and the J segment 3 bases; nucleotides outside the gene matches: 1. The CDR3 loop spans 14 amino acids. DNA of the CDR3: TGTGCCAGCTCACCACCGGGACAGCACACTGAAGCTTTCTTT. Translating it yields CASSPPGQHTEAFF.

This clone was observed a few times. V gene TRBV27 combines with J gene TRBJ2-1; possible D gene TRBD2, 5 bases. This CDR3 comprises 14 residues. Germline loops: CDR1 MNHEY, CDR2 SMNVEV (reference sequence). Trimming shortened V by 3 bases and J by 1 base, and 7 bases separated the two germline ends. This CDR3 is CASSLRVSYNEQFF. CDR3 bases: TGTGCCAGCAGTTTGCGGGTTTCCTACAATGAGCAGTTCTTC.

This chain links TRBV7-2 with TRBJ2-6, with D possibly TRBD1 on 6 matching bases. Looked up from germline, CDR1 is SGHTA and CDR2 is FQGNSA. V gave up 7 bases and J gave up 0 bases, with 13 bases separating them. The CDR3 sequence is 16 residues long. The CDR3 protein is CASNDRPGSGANVLTF. Written as DNA, the CDR3 is TGTGCCAGCAACGACAGGCCAGGCTCTGGGGCCAACGTCCTGACTTTC.

This chain links TRBV19 with TRBJ1-2; D may be TRBD1 (5 bases). This CDR3 spans 12 amino acids. Germline V CDR1 and CDR2: LNHDA, SQIVND (reference sequence). Trimming pared 7 bases from V and 1 base from J, leaving 7 bases between. The CDR3 DNA reads as TGTGCCAGTATGGGGGGTAACTATGGCTACACCTTC. It specifies CASMGGNYGYTF.

The chain combines TRBV7-6 with TRBJ2-3, with D perhaps matching TRBD2 (5 bases). The CDR3 is made up of 14 amino acids. V gave up 0 bases and J gave up 7 bases, with 11 bases separating them. Germline lookup yields CDR1 SGHVS and CDR2 FNYEAQ. CDR3 loop: CASSLAGEGYTQYF. The CDR3 nucleotides read TGTGCCAGCAGCTTAGCTGGTGAGGGATATACGCAGTATTTT.

This chain joins TRBV6-5 and TRBJ1-5; 7 nucleotides align to TRBD1. The CDR3 runs 14 residues. V trimming: 5 bases; J trimming: 6 bases; junction bases outside the gene matches: 7. Germline V gene data show CDR1 as MNHEY and CDR2 as SVGAGI. The CDR3 nucleotides read TGTGCCAGCAGTCCAGGGGGGACGAGTCAGCCCCAGCATTTT. Residues: CASSPGGTSQPQHF.

The chain employs TRBV3-1 (or the pseudogene TRBV3-2) and TRBJ1-1; tentatively, D is TRBD1 (5 bases). Trimming stripped 1 base from V and 5 bases from J, with 11 bases between. Per germline, CDR1 LGHDT and CDR2 YNNKEL (reference sequence). The CDR3 sequence is 14 residues long. The CDR3 loop is CASSQGTGRTEAFF. The CDR3 coding sequence is TGTGCCAGCAGCCAAGGTACAGGTAGGACTGAAGCTTTCTTT.

The chain couples TRBV29-1 to TRBJ1-1, with a possible D match to TRBD1 (5 bases). Germline V gene lookup returns CDR1 SQVTM and CDR2 ANQGSEA. Trimming shortened V by 6 bases and J by 1 base, and 12 bases separated the two germline ends. The CDR3 runs 13 residues. The CDR3 coding sequence is TGCAGCGTAAGCCCGGGGGAGAACACTGAAGCTTTCTTT. Its translation is CSVSPGENTEAFF.

The chain combines TRBV19 with TRBJ2-5; TRBD2 aligns across 16 bases. The CDR3 is 16 residues long. Germline lookup yields CDR1 LNHDA and CDR2 SQIVND (reference sequence). The V and J ends lost 3 bases and 5 bases, in that order; junction bases with no gene match: 3. CDR3 region: CASSMGLAGGQETQYF. For the CDR3, the DNA is TGTGCCAGTAGTATGGGACTAGCGGGGGGGCAGGAGACCCAGTACTTC.

This clone appeared once. This sequence joins TRBV6-5 and TRBJ1-5; the D is unclear. Germline V gives CDR1 MNHEY, CDR2 SVGAGI. Trimming cost V 2 bases and J 6 bases, with 8 bases left between them. This CDR3 region has 13 residues. The CDR3 loop reads CASSYLPTQPQHF. DNA for the CDR3: TGTGCCAGCAGTTACCTGCCTACTCAGCCCCAGCATTTT.

The rearrangement links TRBV6-1 to TRBJ1-5; no clear D. The germline CDR1 and CDR2 sequences are MNHNS and SASEGT. V shed 2 bases and J shed 9 bases, with 14 bases lying between them. The CDR3 consists of 14 residues. CDR3 amino acids: CASSEMEDGLPQHF. DNA of the CDR3: TGTGCCAGCAGTGAAATGGAGGATGGGTTGCCCCAGCATTTT.

V usage is TRBV24-1 and J usage is TRBJ2-3; 7 bases map to TRBD1. The junction had 9 bases not matched to a gene; V was cut back by 4 bases and J by 0 bases. The CDR3 sequence is 17 residues long. The germline V gene has CDR1 KGHDR and CDR2 SFDVKD. The CDR3 coding sequence is TGTGCCACCAGTGACCACTCACCGGGACAGAGCACAGATACGCAGTATTTT. Translation: CATSDHSPGQSTDTQYF.

V usage is TRBV11-2 and J usage is TRBJ2-1; the D gene is possibly TRBD2 (7 bases). Germline V lookup: CDR1 SGHAT, CDR2 FQNNGV. There are 17 residues in the CDR3. V lost 0 bases and J 6 bases, leaving 18 bases between the germline ends. CDR3 sequence (DNA): TGTGCCAGCAGCTTAGAACATAGCGTAGGGGGGGTCAATGAGCAGTTCTTC. This translates into CASSLEHSVGGVNEQFF.

The chain combines TRBV13 with TRBJ1-5; a possible D gene is TRBD1 (6 bases). Trimming took off 3 bases at V and 2 bases at J, with 11 bases between the two ends. The germline gives CDR1 PRHDT, CDR2 FYEKMQ (reference sequence). The CDR3 contains 15 residues. CDR3 sequence reads: CASSLMGAGNQPQHF. The CDR3 DNA follows: TGTGCCAGCAGCTTGATGGGGGCGGGCAATCAGCCCCAGCATTTT.

The rearrangement joins TRBV11-2 to TRBJ1-2; perhaps TRBD1 as D (5 bases). Trimming took 5 bases from V and 5 from J, leaving 15 bases between them. From germline, CDR1 is SGHAT and CDR2 FQNNGV. This CDR3 is 14 amino acids long. CDR3 nucleotide sequence: TGTGCCAGCAGCCCGGATCGGGGGTCATATGGCTACACCTTC. Encoded protein: CASSPDRGSYGYTF.

CDR3 DNA: TGCGCCAGCAGGACCCGGGTGGGGACAGGGGCCGGGGAGCTGTTTTTT. As protein: CASRTRVGTGAGELFF. This chain uses TRBV10-2 with TRBJ2-2; 10 bases are a match to TRBD1. Germline CDR1 and CDR2: WSHSY and SAAADI. The CDR3 sequence is 16 residues long. Germline trimming cut 6 bases from V and 6 bases from J; bases unmatched to any gene: 10.

The rearrangement links TRBV6-4 to TRBJ1-2, with D possibly matching TRBD1 (6 bases). Per the germline V gene, CDR1 is MRHNA and CDR2 is SNTAGT. The CDR3 is made up of 15 amino acids. Trimming took 3 bases from V and 0 from J, leaving 11 bases between them. CDR3 loop: CASSETQGTNYGYTF. For the CDR3, the DNA is TGTGCCAGCAGTGAAACACAGGGAACTAACTATGGCTACACCTTC.

In the case of this clone: This specimen includes other DNA sequences encoding the same CDR3. The chain couples TRBV7-2 to TRBJ1-4, with 8 bases fitting TRBD1. Germline V lookup: CDR1 SGHTA, CDR2 FQGNSA. There are 14 residues in the CDR3. With V trimmed by 3 bases and J by 8 bases, 5 bases remained unmatched. The CDR3 reads CASSFGQGGEKLFF. The CDR3 nucleotides are TGTGCCAGCAGCTTCGGACAGGGAGGGGAAAAACTGTTTTTT.

The gene calls are TRBV4-3 and TRBJ1-6; D is ambiguous. This CDR3 region has 16 residues. Looked up from germline, CDR1 is LGHNA and CDR2 is YSLEER. The V end was cut by 4 bases, the J end by 10 bases, with 20 bases between. DNA of the CDR3: TGCGCCAGCAGCCCCGCTTCAGACGCATTCGGGTCACCCCTCCACTTT. It specifies CASSPASDAFGSPLHF.

The CDR3 nucleotides read TGCGCCAGCAATCAGGGTTCCACAGATACGCAGTATTTT. It codes for CASNQGSTDTQYF. The chain has TRBV5-1 and TRBJ2-3; a possible D gene is TRBD1 (5 bases). V lost 6 bases and J 2 bases, leaving 10 bases between the germline ends. This CDR3 has 13 residues. CDR1 and CDR2 from the germline V gene are SGHRS and YFSETQ.

The CDR3 DNA is TGTGCCATCAAATTAGGCGGGGGGAACACTGAAGCTTTCTTT. Its translation: CAIKLGGGNTEAFF. The chain couples TRBV10-3 to TRBJ1-1; D perhaps matches TRBD1 (5 bases). CDR3 size: 14 residues. V lost 7 bases and J lost 1, with 13 bases in between. Germline V gene sequence: CDR1 ENHRY, CDR2 SYGVKD.